A selection of T cell receptor beta chains follows, all from one sample in a study of blood T cell repertoires in COVID-19. Assay used: immunoSEQ multiplex PCR; TCRdb lists only in-frame clones, some missing. The repertoire holds about 82,000 clones, with 75% to 85% as singletons. Material for sequencing was peripheral blood. Receptors were obtained from a man between 60 and 75 years old with COVID-19, enrolled during active disease. CDR3s include the opening cysteine and the closing phenylalanine or tryptophan. Fields, in order: J gene, V gene, clone size, D gene, CDR3 protein, CDR3 DNA. D genes are given only for firm matches. Expanded clones are given a class, and other clones once, few, many or no size at all.

J gene: TRBJ2-7; V gene: TRBV9; clone size: NA; D gene: TRBD2; CDR3 protein: CASSVYSGSDEQYF; CDR3 DNA: TGTGCCAGCAGCGTATATAGCGGGAGCGACGAGCAGTACTTC
J gene: TRBJ1-2; V gene: TRBV18; clone size: NA; D gene: NA; CDR3 protein: CASSPAGPGGYTF; CDR3 DNA: TGTGCCAGCTCACCAGCAGGGCCAGGAGGCTACACCTTC
J gene: TRBJ2-1; V gene: TRBV2; clone size: NA; D gene: TRBD1; CDR3 protein: CASSRKGQSYNEQFF; CDR3 DNA: TGTGCCAGCAGTCGTAAGGGACAGTCCTACAATGAGCAGTTCTTC
J gene: TRBJ1-2; V gene: TRBV7-9; clone size: NA; D gene: NA; CDR3 protein: CASSSPEAGDQTYGYTF; CDR3 DNA: TGTGCCAGCAGCTCACCCGAGGCAGGGGACCAAACCTATGGCTACACCTTC
J gene: TRBJ2-7; V gene: TRBV4-2; clone size: few; D gene: NA; CDR3 protein: CASSQSHSLYEQYF; CDR3 DNA: TGTGCCAGCAGCCAATCACACAGCCTCTACGAGCAGTACTTC
J gene: TRBJ1-5; V gene: TRBV5-1; clone size: NA; D gene: NA; CDR3 protein: CASSLDGGDQPQHF; CDR3 DNA: TGCGCCAGCAGCTTGGATGGTGGAGACCAGCCCCAGCATTTT
J gene: TRBJ1-2; V gene: TRBV19; clone size: NA; D gene: NA; CDR3 protein: CASAGDKNYGYTF; CDR3 DNA: TGTGCCAGTGCAGGGGACAAGAACTATGGCTACACCTTC
J gene: TRBJ1-4; V gene: TRBV4-3; clone size: NA; D gene: TRBD1; CDR3 protein: CASSRGQDHATNEKLFF; CDR3 DNA: TGCGCCAGCAGCCGGGGACAGGATCATGCAACTAATGAAAAACTGTTTTTT
J gene: TRBJ1-2; V gene: TRBV19; clone size: NA; D gene: NA; CDR3 protein: CASSRRGGRGYGYTF; CDR3 DNA: TGTGCCAGTAGCCGAAGGGGGGGAAGAGGCTATGGCTACACCTTC
J gene: TRBJ2-7; V gene: TRBV11-2; clone size: NA; D gene: NA; CDR3 protein: CASSESGYEQYF; CDR3 DNA: TGTGCCAGCAGCGAGAGCGGCTACGAGCAGTACTTC
J gene: TRBJ2-7; V gene: TRBV9; clone size: NA; D gene: TRBD2; CDR3 protein: CASSVAPGGHEQYF; CDR3 DNA: TGTGCCAGCAGCGTAGCGCCGGGAGGCCACGAGCAGTACTTC
J gene: TRBJ2-2; V gene: TRBV27; clone size: NA; D gene: NA; CDR3 protein: CASSLTETGELFF; CDR3 DNA: TGTGCCAGCAGTCTCACAGAGACCGGGGAGCTGTTTTTT
J gene: TRBJ1-5; V gene: TRBV18; clone size: NA; D gene: TRBD1; CDR3 protein: CASSFGQGDQPQHF; CDR3 DNA: TGTGCCAGCTCATTCGGACAGGGGGATCAGCCCCAGCATTTT
J gene: TRBJ2-1; V gene: TRBV7-2; clone size: many; D gene: NA; CDR3 protein: CASSPDSSSYNEQFF; CDR3 DNA: TGTGCCAGCAGCCCCGACAGTTCCTCCTACAATGAGCAGTTCTTC
J gene: TRBJ1-2; V gene: TRBV12-3/TRBV12-4; clone size: NA; D gene: NA; CDR3 protein: CASTQDSYYGYTF; CDR3 DNA: TGTGCCAGCACCCAGGACAGCTACTATGGCTACACCTTC
J gene: TRBJ2-3; V gene: TRBV25-1; clone size: few; D gene: NA; CDR3 protein: CASSLTGVRDTQYF; CDR3 DNA: TGTGCCAGCAGCTTGACAGGAGTTAGAGATACGCAGTATTTT
J gene: TRBJ2-3; V gene: TRBV7-3; clone size: NA; D gene: NA; CDR3 protein: CASSRGHTDTQYF; CDR3 DNA: TGTGCCAGCAGCAGAGGACACACAGATACGCAGTATTTT
J gene: TRBJ2-2; V gene: TRBV4-1; clone size: NA; D gene: NA; CDR3 protein: CASSQDGGAGELFF; CDR3 DNA: TGCGCCAGCAGCCAAGATGGCGGGGCCGGGGAGCTGTTTTTT
J gene: TRBJ2-4; V gene: TRBV7-9; clone size: NA; D gene: NA; CDR3 protein: CASSSGVDIQYF; CDR3 DNA: TGTGCCAGCAGCTCAGGGGTAGACATTCAGTACTTC
J gene: TRBJ2-5; V gene: TRBV6-6; clone size: NA; D gene: NA; CDR3 protein: CASSGGTHGRTQYF; CDR3 DNA: TGTGCCAGCAGTGGCGGGACCCACGGTCGGACCCAGTACTTC
J gene: TRBJ1-2; V gene: TRBV3-1/TRBV3-2; clone size: NA; D gene: TRBD1; CDR3 protein: CASSPRRGTVIGYTF; CDR3 DNA: TGTGCCAGCAGCCCTCGTCGCGGGACAGTAATTGGCTACACCTTC
J gene: TRBJ1-3; V gene: TRBV5-1; clone size: once; D gene: NA; CDR3 protein: CASSPGDRPTSGNTIYF; CDR3 DNA: TGCGCCAGCAGCCCGGGTGACAGGCCGACCTCTGGAAACACCATATATTTT
J gene: TRBJ2-5; V gene: TRBV4-3; clone size: NA; D gene: TRBD1; CDR3 protein: CASSQEGQGLETQYF; CDR3 DNA: TGCGCCAGCAGCCAAGAAGGACAGGGACTAGAGACCCAGTACTTC
J gene: TRBJ2-1; V gene: TRBV6-5; clone size: NA; D gene: TRBD2; CDR3 protein: CASSYSAGTSNEQFF; CDR3 DNA: TGTGCCAGCAGTTACTCAGCCGGGACTAGCAATGAGCAGTTCTTC
J gene: TRBJ2-1; V gene: TRBV6-2/TRBV6-3; clone size: NA; D gene: NA; CDR3 protein: CASSSLVIVYNEQFF; CDR3 DNA: TGTGCCAGCAGTTCCCTAGTAATTGTGTACAATGAGCAGTTCTTC
J gene: TRBJ1-2; V gene: TRBV10-3; clone size: once; D gene: NA; CDR3 protein: CAISESDSLGGYTF; CDR3 DNA: TGTGCCATCAGTGAGTCTGACAGTCTGGGTGGCTACACCTTC